This T cell receptor beta chain was found in a study of neurological immune-mediated disorders (dated by TCRdb to about 2019). Study-level background: Peripheral blood TCR-beta repertoires from patients with HTLV-I-associated myelopathy (HAM/TSP), patients with multiple sclerosis, and healthy controls were compared in the study using UMI-based sequencing. Alongside PBMC samples, the set of more than 80 TCR-beta libraries contained longitudinal samples, technical triplicates, and paired CD4+ and CD8+ T-cell subsets that had been sorted. Of the 70 or so subjects in the cohort, some 15 were HAM/TSP patients, some 34 were multiple sclerosis patients, and some 20 were healthy controls. General conclusions and limits of the study: TCR clonal expansion was greatest in HAM/TSP patients and smallest in MS patients, who ranked below even healthy controls. No identical CDR3 amino acid sequences were found to be shared among expanded clones across subjects, suggesting that TCR-beta repertoires were private in all groups.

CDR1 and CDR2 are read off the germline V gene as SGDLS and YYNGEE. From the cysteine up to the phenylalanine, the CDR3 has a length of 15 residues. CDR3 DNA only is kept here, 45 bases in frame from base 1. V lost 2 bases and J lost 1 base, and the count of bases not matched to a germline gene is 3. A note on this clonotype: The antigen this receptor binds is unknown. The record has no base qualities; no much larger clone is one base away.

cDNA was synthesized by template-switch 5'RACE using a primer with a 10-nucleotide random unique molecular identifier that tagged each TCR transcript. Every sequencing run yielded over 160 million TCR-beta sequences covering 15-18 subjects. The RNeasy kit was used for extraction of total RNA. The KAPA Real-time Library Amplification kit was used to amplify TCR-beta VDJ regions with primers targeting the TCR constant region and the 5'RACE anchor. A first PCR added sample indexes and Illumina adaptors, and a second PCR then raised library yield. The roughly 650 bp TCR product was size-selected on a 2% E-gel SizeSelection system after Ampure bead purification. Before pooling, library quality was assessed on a Bioanalyzer, concentration was determined with Qubit, and library quantification was performed with the Kapa Library Quantification kit. An Illumina HiSeq 2500 was used to sequence the libraries paired-end at 2 x 150 bp. To increase sequence diversity, about 24-32% phiX was spiked into each library pool. The authors' pipeline ran thus. The quality-filtered reads were processed with the UMI-based MiGEC pipeline, whose error correction step removed more than 80% of the raw TCR sequences. VDJ genes were aligned to IMGT germline references, and each clonotype was defined by a unique CDR3 amino acid sequence together with V-J genes. Clonal expansion, Shannon diversity and CDR3 relatedness were evaluated with VDJtools (CalcPairwiseDistances, ClusterSamples), while phylogenetic trees were built in CLCbio workbench. Using coefficient-of-variation modelling across technical triplicates, the study counted a clone as expanded if it had at least 8 unique UMIs. TCRdb reworked the public reads: Q25 trimming with fastp, MiXCR clone assembly, productive beta chains retained. CDR3 protein duplicates are merged, each entry listing the most common genes and DNA. Here the V and J calls rest on TCRdb's processing, not on the authors' analysis. The sample table lists around 30,000 distinct CDR3 sequences, approximately 4% of them with a count of one. The ten largest clones take up around 27% of the sample.

Blood bank volunteers in Maryland, USA served as the healthy controls. For sorted-subset TCR libraries, 1 million sorted CD4+ or CD8+ T cells were used. PBMCs were separated from peripheral blood using Ficoll-Hypaque density gradient centrifugation and then cryopreserved in liquid nitrogen. Paired sorted CD4+ and CD8+ subsets came from healthy controls, HAM/TSP patients and MS patients. The TCR was taken from a woman aged 40 to 49 in good health. The specimen sequenced was CD4+ T cells from blood. The V gene is TRBV9 and the J gene is TRBJ2-1; 7 bases in the middle match TRBD1. The DNA sequence is TGTGCCAGCAGCGTTGAGACAGGGTCCTACAATGAGCAGTTCTTC. It codes for CASSVETGSYNEQFF.